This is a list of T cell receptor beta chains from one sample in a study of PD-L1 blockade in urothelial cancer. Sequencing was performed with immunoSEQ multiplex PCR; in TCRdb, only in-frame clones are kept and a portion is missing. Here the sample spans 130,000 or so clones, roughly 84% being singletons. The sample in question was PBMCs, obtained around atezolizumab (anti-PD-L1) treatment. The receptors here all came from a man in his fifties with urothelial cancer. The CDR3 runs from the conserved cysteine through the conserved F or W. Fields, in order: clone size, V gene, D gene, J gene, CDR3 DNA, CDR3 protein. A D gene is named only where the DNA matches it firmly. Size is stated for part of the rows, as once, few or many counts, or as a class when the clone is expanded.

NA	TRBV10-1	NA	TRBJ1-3	TGCGCCAGCAGTGAGACGGAGAGCTCTGGAAACACCATATATTTT	CASSETESSGNTIYF
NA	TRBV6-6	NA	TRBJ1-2	TGTGCCAGCAGTTACTCGGGAGGGAACTATGGCTACACCTTC	CASSYSGGNYGYTF
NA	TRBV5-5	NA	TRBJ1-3	TGTGCCAGCAGCTTGGCCGACCTAGGCAGCTCTGGAAACACCATATATTTT	CASSLADLGSSGNTIYF
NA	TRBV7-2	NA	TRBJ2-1	TGTGCCAGCAGCTTAGCGAGAGGACTGCACAATGAGCAGTTCTTC	CASSLARGLHNEQFF
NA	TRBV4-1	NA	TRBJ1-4	TGCGCCAGCAGCCGGCAGGGGTCTAATGAAAAACTGTTTTTT	CASSRQGSNEKLFF
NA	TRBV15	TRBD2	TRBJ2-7	TGTGCCACCAGCAGAGTTGGGACTAGCGGGGACGAGCAGTACTTC	CATSRVGTSGDEQYF
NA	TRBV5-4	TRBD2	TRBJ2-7	TGTGCCAGCAGCACCTCTAGCGGGAGTTCCTACGAGCAGTACTTC	CASSTSSGSSYEQYF
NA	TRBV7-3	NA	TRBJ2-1	TGTGCCAGCAGCCAGGGGACCGAGCGACAGTTTTCGGAGCAGTTCTTC	CASSQGTERQFSEQFF
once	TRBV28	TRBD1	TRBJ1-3	TGTGCCAGCAGTCCGGGACAGAGCTCTGGAAACACCATATATTTT	CASSPGQSSGNTIYF
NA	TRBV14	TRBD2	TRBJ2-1	TGTGCCAGCAGCCAACACCTAGCGGGAGGGCTGGGTGAGCAGTTCTTC	CASSQHLAGGLGEQFF
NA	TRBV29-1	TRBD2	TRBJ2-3	TGCAGCGTCATGAGCTGGGAGGGGTCGGGACGGATCACAGATACGCAGTATTTT	CSVMSWEGSGRITDTQYF
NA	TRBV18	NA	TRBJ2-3	TGTGCCAGCTCACCACCGGGCGATACGCAGTATTTT	CASSPPGDTQYF
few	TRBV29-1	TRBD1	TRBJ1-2	TGCAGCGTTGGCCCACCCGGGACAGATAACTATGGCTACACCTTC	CSVGPPGTDNYGYTF
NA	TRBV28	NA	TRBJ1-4	TGTGCCAGCAGTTTACACCATCAGGAAAAACTGTTTTTT	CASSLHHQEKLFF
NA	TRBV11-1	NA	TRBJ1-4	TGTGCCAGCAGCCAAGGGAGCGCTAATGAAAAACTGTTTTTT	CASSQGSANEKLFF
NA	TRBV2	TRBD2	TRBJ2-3	TGTGCCAGCGGGGCGGGAGTAGATACGCAGTATTTT	CASGAGVDTQYF
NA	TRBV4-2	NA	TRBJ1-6	TGTGCCAGCAGCCAAGACCCCCCTGGGGGCAATTCACCCCTCCACTTT	CASSQDPPGGNSPLHF
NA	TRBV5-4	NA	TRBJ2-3	TGTGCCAGCAGCTTTGGCGGCACTAGCACAGATACGCAGTATTTT	CASSFGGTSTDTQYF
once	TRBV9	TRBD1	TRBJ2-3	TGTGCCAGCAGCGTAACCGGGACAGGGGCCACAGATACGCAGTATTTT	CASSVTGTGATDTQYF
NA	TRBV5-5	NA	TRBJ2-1	TGTGCCAGCAGCTTGGGCGGGGCCTCCTACAATGAGCAGTTCTTC	CASSLGGASYNEQFF
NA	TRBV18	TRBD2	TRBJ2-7	TGTGCCAGCTCATCGACTAGCGGGAGTTCGGGCGAGCAGTACTTC	CASSSTSGSSGEQYF
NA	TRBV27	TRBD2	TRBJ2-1	TGTGCCAGCAGTACGACTAGCGGATGGGGGGGTGAGCAGTTCTTC	CASSTTSGWGGEQFF
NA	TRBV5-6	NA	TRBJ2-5	TGTGCCAGCAGCTTGGGAGCGCCAGAGACCCAGTACTTC	CASSLGAPETQYF
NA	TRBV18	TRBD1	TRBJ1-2	TGTGCCAGCTCGCCCTCAGTGACAGGGGTAGGCTATGGCTACACCTTC	CASSPSVTGVGYGYTF
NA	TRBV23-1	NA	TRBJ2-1	TGCGCCAGCAGTCACCCGCCGCTTAAGGCGGCGGATGAGCAGTTCTTC	CASSHPPLKAADEQFF
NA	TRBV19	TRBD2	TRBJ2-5	TGTGCCAGTAGTCCCGTCAGCGGGAGAGTAGGCTCCCAGTACTTC	CASSPVSGRVGSQYF
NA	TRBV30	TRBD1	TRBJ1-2	TGTGCCTGGAGTGTAAAGGGGGCGGCGGGCTACACCTTC	CAWSVKGAAGYTF
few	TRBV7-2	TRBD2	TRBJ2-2	TGTGCCAGCAGCTTATTGTCTCGGGGGGGCACCGGGGAGCTGTTTTTT	CASSLLSRGGTGELFF
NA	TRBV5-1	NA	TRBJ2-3	TGCGCCAGCAGCTTACCAACTAGCTCAGATACGCAGTATTTT	CASSLPTSSDTQYF
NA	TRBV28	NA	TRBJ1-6	TGTGCCAGCAGTTTCCCGTCCTATAATTCACCCCTCCACTTT	CASSFPSYNSPLHF
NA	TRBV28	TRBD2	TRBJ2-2	TGTGCCACCTCGGGACTAGCGGGAGTCGGGAACACCGGGGAGCTGTTTTTT	CATSGLAGVGNTGELFF
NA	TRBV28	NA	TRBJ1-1	TGTGCCAGCAGCCCCCTCGTGATCAGGCCGCGGAGGATGAACACTGAAGCTTTCTTT	CASSPLVIRPRRMNTEAFF
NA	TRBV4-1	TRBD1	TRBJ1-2	TGCGCCAGCAGCCGGGACAGAGTCTATGGCTACACCTTC	CASSRDRVYGYTF
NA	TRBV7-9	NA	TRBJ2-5	TGTGCCAGCAGCTTTTACAGGGAATCGCAAGAGACCCAGTACTTC	CASSFYRESQETQYF
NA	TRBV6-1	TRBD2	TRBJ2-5	TGTGCCAGCAGTGAACTAGCGGGAGCCCAAGAGACCCAGTACTTC	CASSELAGAQETQYF
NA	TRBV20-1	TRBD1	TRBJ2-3	TGCAGTGCTCCTCACAGGGGGAGGCAGTATTTT	CSAPHRGRQYF
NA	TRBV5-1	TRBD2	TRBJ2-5	TGCGCCAGCAGCTTGGCGGCTAGCGGGAGGCGGGAGACCCAGTACTTC	CASSLAASGRRETQYF
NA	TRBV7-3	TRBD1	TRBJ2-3	TGTGCCAGCAGCTTAATGGGGACAGGGGGCACAGATACGCAGTATTTT	CASSLMGTGGTDTQYF
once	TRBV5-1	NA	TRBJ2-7	TGCGCCAGCAGCTTGCAGGCAAACCCCTACGAGCAGTACTTC	CASSLQANPYEQYF
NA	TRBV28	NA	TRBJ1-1	TGTGCCAGCAGAATAGGCGGGGGGGCTGAAGCTTTCTTT	CASRIGGGAEAFF
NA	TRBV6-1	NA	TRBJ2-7	TGTGCCAGCAGTGAAAGCGGTAGCTACGAGCAGTACTTC	CASSESGSYEQYF
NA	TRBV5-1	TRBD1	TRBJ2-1	TGCGCCAGCGCTGACAGGGGATTTTACAATGAGCAGTTCTTC	CASADRGFYNEQFF
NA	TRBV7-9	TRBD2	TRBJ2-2	TGTGCCAGCAGCTCAAGCGGGAGGGTGAGGACCGGGGAGCTGTTTTTT	CASSSSGRVRTGELFF